The 8 T cell receptor beta chains presented below share a single source sample, sequenced in a study of blood T cell repertoires in COVID-19. The table came from immunoSEQ multiplex PCR; TCRdb's copy has only in-frame clones and leaves some out. The sample has 100,000 to 110,000 clones, approximately 90% seen once. Sequenced material: peripheral blood. All receptors derive from a man between 50 and 59 years old with active COVID-19.

V gene TRBV7-9 combines with J gene TRBJ2-5; TRBD1 matches 7 bases. CDR1 and CDR2 from the germline V gene are SEHNR and FQNEAQ (reference sequence). The V gene end was trimmed by 2 bases and the J gene end by 5 bases; junction bases not matched to a gene: 8. The length of the CDR3 is 15 residues. The CDR3 spells CASSLQSGQTETQYF. For the CDR3, the DNA is TGTGCCAGCAGCTTACAATCGGGACAGACGGAGACCCAGTACTTC.

The chain couples TRBV11-3 to TRBJ2-2; 9 bases map to TRBD1. The CDR3 sequence is 17 residues long. CDR1 is SGHNT, CDR2 YENEEA, per germline. The V segment lost 4 bases and the J segment 4 bases; nucleotides outside the gene matches: 10. The CDR3 is CASSSTTDRGGTGELFF. The CDR3 coding sequence is TGTGCCAGCAGCTCAACGACCGACAGGGGGGGCACCGGGGAGCTGTTTTTT.

The chain uses TRBV7-3 and TRBJ2-3; D ambiguous. Germline loops: CDR1 SGHTA, CDR2 FQGTGA. V was clipped by 3 bases and J by 5 bases, with 9 bases between them. This CDR3 has 13 residues. This chain's CDR3 is CASSFSVEDTQYF. The CDR3 bases are TGTGCCAGCAGCTTTTCGGTCGAAGATACGCAGTATTTT.

This chain uses TRBV6-5 with TRBJ1-1, with 7 nucleotides matching TRBD1. Germline CDR1 reads MNHEY; CDR2 reads SVGAGI. The CDR3 covers 15 residues. The V and J ends lost 7 bases and 5 bases, in that order; junction bases with no gene match: 13. CDR3 sequence (DNA): TGTGCCAGCAAGGGGGCCGACGTAAAGTGGACTGAAGCTTTCTTT. Residues: CASKGADVKWTEAFF.

A single count supports this clone. This rearrangement joins TRBV19 to TRBJ2-1; D is uncertain. The CDR3 is made up of 13 amino acids. Germline V gene data show CDR1 as LNHDA and CDR2 as SQIVND (reference sequence). Trimming left V 8 bases short and J 0 bases short, with 8 bases between. The CDR3 spells CASASDSYNEQFF. CDR3 sequence (DNA): TGTGCCAGTGCGAGTGACTCCTACAATGAGCAGTTCTTC.

The chain has TRBV3-1 (or the pseudogene TRBV3-2) and TRBJ1-4, with 9 bases that match TRBD1. V trimming: 4 bases; J trimming: 3 bases; junction bases outside the gene matches: 3. Germline assignment: CDR1 LGHDT and CDR2 YNNKEL (reference sequence). This CDR3 has 15 amino acids. DNA of the CDR3: TGTGCCAGCAGCCGACAGGGGGACCCTAATGAAAAACTGTTTTTT. As protein: CASSRQGDPNEKLFF.

The chain combines TRBV5-4 with TRBJ2-1, with a weak D call TRBD1 (6 bases). The CDR3 covers 12 residues. Germline CDR1 reads SGHNT; CDR2 reads YYREEE (reference sequence). V shed 4 bases and J shed 10 bases, with 12 bases lying between them. The CDR3 spells CASSKTGSEQFF. In DNA, the CDR3 is TGTGCCAGCAGCAAAACAGGGAGCGAGCAGTTCTTC.

This sequence joins TRBV11-3 and TRBJ1-1; no clear D gene. Looked up from germline, CDR1 is SGHNT and CDR2 is YENEEA. V lost 1 base to trimming and J lost 0 bases, with 9 bases between them. The CDR3 contains 15 residues. In nucleotides, the CDR3 is TGTGCCAGCAGCTTAGGTGCGGGCATGAACACTGAAGCTTTCTTT. This codes for CASSLGAGMNTEAFF.